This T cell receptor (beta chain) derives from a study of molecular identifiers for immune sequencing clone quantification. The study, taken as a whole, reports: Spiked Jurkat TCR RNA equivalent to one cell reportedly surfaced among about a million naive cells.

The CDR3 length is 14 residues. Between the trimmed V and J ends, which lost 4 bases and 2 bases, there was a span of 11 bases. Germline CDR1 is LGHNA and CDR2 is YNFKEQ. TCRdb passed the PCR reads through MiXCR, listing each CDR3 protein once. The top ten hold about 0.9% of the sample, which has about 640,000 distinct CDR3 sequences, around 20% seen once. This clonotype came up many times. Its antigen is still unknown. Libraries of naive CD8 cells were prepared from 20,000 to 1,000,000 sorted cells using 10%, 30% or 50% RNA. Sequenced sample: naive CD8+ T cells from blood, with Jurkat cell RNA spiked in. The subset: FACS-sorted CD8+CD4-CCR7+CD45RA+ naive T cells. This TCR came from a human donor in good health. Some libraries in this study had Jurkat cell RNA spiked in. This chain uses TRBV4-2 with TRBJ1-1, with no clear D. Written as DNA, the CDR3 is TGTGCCAGCAGCCCTCTCCCGACCAACACTGAAGCTTTCTTT. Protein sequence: CASSPLPTNTEAFF.